This T cell receptor beta chain was sequenced during a study of blood T cell repertoires in COVID-19 (dated by TCRdb to the early 2020s). With regard to the full study: Samples from collaborators originated in the United States, Italy and Spain and spanned both the acute and convalescent phases of COVID-19. The repertoires were released in a freely available public database intended as a resource for research on the immune response to SARS-CoV-2. Where available, HLA class I and class II types were obtained from metadata supplied by the sample provider rather than from assay-based typing. The material from the prospective study consisted of cDNA or gDNA derived from T cells, B-cell-depleted T cells, or PBMCs. Samples came from the ongoing ImmuneRACE study (first 160 participants) plus 1,254 subjects from 6 global collaborators. Deeply sampled blood TCRbeta repertoires from subjects exposed to, actively infected with, or recovered from COVID-19 were included in the dataset. Nearly every sample came with metadata listing a de-identified subject ID, COVID-19 status, age in years and sex.

The CDR3 holds 16 amino acids from the cysteine to the phenylalanine. The read is trimmed to its CDR3 DNA, 48 bases read in frame from base 1. In the germline V gene (reference sequence), CDR1 corresponds to SEHNR and CDR2 to FQNEAQ. Cut back by 5 bases and 5 bases, the V and J ends lie 21 bases apart. TCRbeta CDR3 regions were amplified from genomic DNA using the immunoSEQ Assay, a bias-controlled multiplex PCR. The published analysis was carried out like this. The number of nucleated cells in each sample was estimated by amplification of reference gene primers within the assay. To quantify the absolute abundance of each unique TCRbeta CDR3 rearrangement, sequence reads were collapsed and filtered. For each sample, productive Simpson clonality was calculated as the square root of Simpson's diversity index over productive rearrangements. Drawn from immuneACCESS, this table holds only the in-frame rearrangements with V and J called that TCRdb kept. Clones are partly lost; checked studies trace under half to an unresolved V gene and leave the rest unexplained. V and J calls and clone size are copied from that table; D and trimming were computed from the DNA. Here the sample has over 200,000 clones; around 85% occur a single time. The ten largest clones represent about 1.9% of the sample.

Notes on this clone: Its antigen is unknown. No base-level quality is on record; no much larger clone is a single base apart.

In the prospective study, participants were about 18 to 95 years old, resided in 20 to 30 geographic areas of the United States, and were enrolled through a virtual design. To assign participants to cohorts, the prospective study relied on clinical history that participants themselves reported in a screening survey and a study questionnaire. ImmuneRACE Cohort 3 recovered participants were defined by two consecutive negative NP/OP PCR tests, healthcare professional clearance, or symptom resolution. In the prospective study, mobile phlebotomists collected whole blood, serum and a nasopharyngeal or oropharyngeal swab from each participant. Prospective study participants could optionally give additional blood draws and questionnaires over an approximately 2-month period. Blood samples from the prospective study were shipped frozen or at room temperature prior to DNA extraction. Paper-wide results and their limitations: The quantity of clinical and demographic metadata differed by source and by participant and was supplied without curation.

Recombination connected TRBV7-9 to TRBJ1-1, and TRBD1 may be the D gene, going by 5 matching bases. The sequence was collected from a woman aged 50 to 60 who had recovered from COVID-19. The specimen was PBMCs or T cells enriched from blood (not recorded which). The CDR3 region reads CASSPDPGVWDTEAFF. The DNA reads TGTGCCAGCAGCCCGGACCCGGGGGTCTGGGATACTGAAGCTTTCTTT.